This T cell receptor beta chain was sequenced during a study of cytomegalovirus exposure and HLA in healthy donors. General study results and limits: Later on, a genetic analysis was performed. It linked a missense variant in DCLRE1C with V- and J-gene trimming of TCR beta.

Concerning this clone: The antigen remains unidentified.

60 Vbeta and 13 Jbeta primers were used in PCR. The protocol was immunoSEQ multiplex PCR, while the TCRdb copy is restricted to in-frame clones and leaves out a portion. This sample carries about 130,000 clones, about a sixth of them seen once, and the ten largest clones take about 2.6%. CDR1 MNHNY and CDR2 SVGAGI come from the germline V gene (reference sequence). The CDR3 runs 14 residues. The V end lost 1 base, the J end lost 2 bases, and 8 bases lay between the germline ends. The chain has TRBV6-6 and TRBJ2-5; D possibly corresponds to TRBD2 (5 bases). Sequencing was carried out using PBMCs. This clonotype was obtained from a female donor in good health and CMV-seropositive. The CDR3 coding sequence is TGTGCCAGCAGTTACTATGGAGGTCAAGAGACCCAGTACTTC. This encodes CASSYYGGQETQYF.